What follows describes a single T cell receptor (beta chain). The sample comes from a study of T cell repertoires in cytomegalovirus infection. Study background: Both a matching HLA type and CMV infection were indicated by public TCR beta signatures.

TCRdb itself ran the reads through MiXCR, one entry per CDR3 protein. Here the sample spans about 190,000 distinct CDR3 sequences, 28% being singletons. Germline V gene lookup returns CDR1 LGHNT and CDR2 FRNRAP. The CDR3 length is 15 residues. Deletions cut 4 bases from V and 7 bases from J, with 17 bases between. The chain links TRBV12-5 to TRBJ1-5; a weak D match, TRBD1 (5 bases). This clonotype was obtained from a human donor in good health (CMV status not recorded). Some clones in this sample may be carry-over from other donors' samples. Sequenced: PBMCs. The DNA for the CDR3 is TGTGCTAGTGGTTCTACGGGGACTTCGGAACAGCCCCAGCATTTT. Translation: CASGSTGTSEQPQHF.